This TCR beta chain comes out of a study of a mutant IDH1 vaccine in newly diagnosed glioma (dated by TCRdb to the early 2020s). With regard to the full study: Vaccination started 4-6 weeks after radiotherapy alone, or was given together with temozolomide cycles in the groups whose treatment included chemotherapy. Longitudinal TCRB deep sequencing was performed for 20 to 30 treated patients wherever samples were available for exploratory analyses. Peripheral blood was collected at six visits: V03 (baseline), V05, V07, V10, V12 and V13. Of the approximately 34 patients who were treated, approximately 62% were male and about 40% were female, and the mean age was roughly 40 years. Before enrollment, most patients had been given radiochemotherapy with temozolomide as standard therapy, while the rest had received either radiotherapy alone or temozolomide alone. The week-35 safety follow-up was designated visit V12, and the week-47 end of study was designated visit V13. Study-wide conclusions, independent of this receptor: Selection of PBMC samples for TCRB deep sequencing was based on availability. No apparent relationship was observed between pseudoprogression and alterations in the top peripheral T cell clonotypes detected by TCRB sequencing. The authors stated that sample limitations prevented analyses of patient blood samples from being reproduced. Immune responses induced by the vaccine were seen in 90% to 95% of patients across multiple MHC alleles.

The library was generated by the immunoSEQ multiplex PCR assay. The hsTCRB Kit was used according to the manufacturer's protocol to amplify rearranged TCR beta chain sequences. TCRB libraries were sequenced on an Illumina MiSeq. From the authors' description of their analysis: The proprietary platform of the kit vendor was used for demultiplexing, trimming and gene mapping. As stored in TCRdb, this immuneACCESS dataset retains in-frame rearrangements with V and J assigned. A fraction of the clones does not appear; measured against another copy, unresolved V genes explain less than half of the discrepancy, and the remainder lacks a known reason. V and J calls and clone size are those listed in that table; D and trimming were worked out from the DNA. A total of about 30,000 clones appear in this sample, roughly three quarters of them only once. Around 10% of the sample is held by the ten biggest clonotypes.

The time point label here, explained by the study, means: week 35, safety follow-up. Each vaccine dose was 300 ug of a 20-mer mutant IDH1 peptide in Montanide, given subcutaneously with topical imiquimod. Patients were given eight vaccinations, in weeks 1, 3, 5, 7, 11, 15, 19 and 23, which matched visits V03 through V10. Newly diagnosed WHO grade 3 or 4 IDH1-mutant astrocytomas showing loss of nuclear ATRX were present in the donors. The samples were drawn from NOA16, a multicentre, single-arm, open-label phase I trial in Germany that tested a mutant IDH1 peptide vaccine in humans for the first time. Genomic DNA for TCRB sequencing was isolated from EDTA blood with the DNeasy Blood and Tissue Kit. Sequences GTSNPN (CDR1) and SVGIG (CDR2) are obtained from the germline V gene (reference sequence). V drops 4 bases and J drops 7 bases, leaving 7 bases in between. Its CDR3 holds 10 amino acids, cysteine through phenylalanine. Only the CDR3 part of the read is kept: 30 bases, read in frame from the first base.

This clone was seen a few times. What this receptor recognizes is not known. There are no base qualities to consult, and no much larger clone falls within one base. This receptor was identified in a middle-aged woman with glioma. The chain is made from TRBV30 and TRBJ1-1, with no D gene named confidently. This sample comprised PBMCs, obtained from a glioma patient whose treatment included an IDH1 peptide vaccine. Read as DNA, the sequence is TGTGCCTGGAACGACGGTGAAGCTTTCTTT. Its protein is CAWNDGEAFF.